Following are 5 T cell receptor beta chains from one sample sequenced in a study of blood T cells in healthy people across ages (dated by TCRdb to about 2015). Library generation was performed with 5' RACE. Sequenced on an Illumina HiSeq 2500. The second PCR ran for roughly 7 to 12 cycles and used a J-beta primer mix along with a sample-barcoded 5' primer. TCRdb reanalyzed the raw reads on its own, using fastp at Q25 for trimming and MiXCR for clone calling, and kept in-frame beta chains. All rows with the same CDR3 protein become a single entry with the most common DNA and genes. Here the sample has around 940,000 distinct CDR3 sequences; about 51% occur a single time. 20% to 25% of the sample belongs to the ten largest clones. The specimen sequenced was blood. All receptors derive from a woman aged 55-70 years in good health.

In this sample, this clonotype turned up a few times. The V call is TRBV29-1, the J call TRBJ2-1; D remains ambiguous. There are 11 residues in the CDR3. The V end lost 6 bases, the J end lost 4 bases, and 7 bases lay between the germline ends. Germline V gene lookup returns CDR1 SQVTM and CDR2 ANQGSEA. The CDR3 DNA reads TGCAGCGTCTCAGGATACAATGAGCAGTTCTTC. Translating gives CSVSGYNEQFF.

V and J are TRBV7-2 and TRBJ2-7; 7 positions agree with TRBD2. This CDR3 is 16 amino acids long. Trimming removed 2 bases from V and 2 bases from J; junction bases left unmatched: 9. Germline V gives CDR1 SGHTA, CDR2 FQGNSA. The CDR3 nucleotides read TGTGCCAGCAGCTTAAGCGGGACGTCGAGGACCTACGAGCAGTACTTC. Encoded protein: CASSLSGTSRTYEQYF.

This clonotype was seen more than once but under ten times. The J gene is TRBJ2-5, the V gene TRBV24-1, with 8 positions matching TRBD2. Germline V gene sequence: CDR1 KGHDR, CDR2 SFDVKD. The CDR3 has 17 residues. V was pared by 0 bases and J by 5 bases, with 10 bases of the junction left unmatched. Here the CDR3 reads CATSDLHTGLGWETQYF. The CDR3 DNA is TGTGCCACCAGTGATTTGCACACGGGACTAGGCTGGGAGACCCAGTACTTC.

V and J are TRBV4-1 and TRBJ1-2, with D maybe TRBD1 (6 bases). The V gene's germline CDR1 is MGHRA and CDR2 YSYEKL. The V gene lost 0 bases and the J gene lost 4 bases, with 15 bases spanning the gap. CDR3 size: 16 residues. The CDR3 coding sequence is TGCGCCAGCAGCCAAGATGAGGGGGACCTTCCCTATGGCTACACCTTC. It yields the protein CASSQDEGDLPYGYTF.

V gene TRBV5-1 combines with J gene TRBJ2-3, with D possibly matching TRBD1 (7 bases). Germline CDR1 is SGHRS and CDR2 is YFSETQ. This CDR3 spans 15 amino acids. V lost 1 base and J lost 5, with 14 bases in between. CDR3 sequence (DNA): TGCGCCAGCAGCTTGTCCAGGGGGGAAGGAGATACGCAGTATTTT. Translated, it gives CASSLSRGEGDTQYF.